The next 21 T cell receptor beta chains were all read from a single sample in a study of cytomegalovirus exposure and HLA in healthy donors (dated by TCRdb to about 2017). Library prep was done by the immunoSEQ multiplex PCR assay. TCRdb took over this immuneACCESS table, retaining in-frame rearrangements with V and J assigned. Such tables are incomplete; in checked studies, under half of the missing clones stem from an unresolved V gene, and the remainder is unexplained. Present in this sample are 170,000 or so clones, 85% of which were seen just once. The leading ten clones occupy about 15% of the sample. The sample was PBMCs. The receptors here all came from a man between 18 and 29 years old in good health and CMV-seropositive.

This sequence joins TRBV5-1 and TRBJ2-1; 14 nucleotides match TRBD2. Germline V gene sequence: CDR1 SGHRS, CDR2 YFSETQ. The J segment lost 9 bases and the V segment lost 0 bases, leaving 2 bases of the junction unmatched. CDR3 length equals 15 residues. The CDR3 is CASSLAGLAGGEQFF. As DNA, the CDR3 is TGCGCCAGCAGCTTGGCCGGACTAGCGGGAGGTGAGCAGTTCTTC. The variable domain in full, completed from reference TRBV5-1 and TRBJ2-1, reads KAGVTQTPRYLIKTRGQQVTLSCSPISGHRSVSWYQQTPGQGLQFLFEYFSETQRNKGNFPGRFSGRQFSNSRSEMNVSTLELGDSALYLCASSLAGLAGGEQFFGPGTRLTVL.

This clone was detected only a few times. The chain combines TRBV5-6 with TRBJ1-2; 9 bases are shared with TRBD1. The CDR3 is 15 amino acids. V lost 0 bases, J lost 2 bases, and 2 bases stayed unmatched. Germline-derived CDR1 and CDR2 are SGHDT and YYEEEE. CDR3 DNA sequence: TGTGCCAGCAGCTTGGGCGGACAGGGGAACTATGGCTACACCTTC. As protein: CASSLGGQGNYGYTF.

The chain joins TRBV1 to TRBJ2-1; TRBD2, as called in the table, went unchecked against the DNA. TRBV1 is deemed a pseudogene. The CDR3 runs 15 residues. For the CDR3, the DNA is TGCACCAGCGGGGACCGGGACTACTCAAGCAATGAGCAGTTCTTC. Its protein is CTSGDRDYSSNEQFF.

The table lists this clone with a few counts. V usage is TRBV7-2 and J usage is TRBJ1-5; possibly TRBD1 for D (6 bases). V lost 4 bases and J 6 bases, leaving 10 bases between the germline ends. CDR1 and CDR2 from the germline V gene are SGHTA and FQGNSA. The CDR3 runs to 13 residues. The CDR3 DNA reads as TGTGCCAGCAGCTCTCTCAGGGGTCAGCCCCAGCATTTT. Protein sequence: CASSSLRGQPQHF.

The V and J genes are TRBV9 and TRBJ1-1; D is unresolved. Germline V gives CDR1 SGDLS, CDR2 YYNGEE. This CDR3 spans 14 amino acids. The ends were cut back, 0 bases at V and 2 bases at J, with 8 bases in the middle. The CDR3 sequence: CASSVAGANTEAFF. The CDR3, as DNA: TGTGCCAGCAGCGTAGCAGGCGCCAACACTGAAGCTTTCTTT.

The chain recombines TRBV2 with TRBJ2-7, with D tentatively TRBD1 (6 bases). Trimming cost V 7 bases and J 5 bases, with 30 bases left between them. Germline V gene data show CDR1 as SNHLY and CDR2 as FYNNEI. The length of the CDR3 is 18 residues. CDR3 sequence reads: CASNPGGTGLITSDEQYF. For the CDR3, the DNA is TGTGCCAGCAATCCAGGTGGAACAGGGCTTATTACCTCAGACGAGCAGTACTTC.

V and J are TRBV28 and TRBJ1-2; D not certain. The CDR3 totals 11 residues. V was clipped by 4 bases and J by 7 bases, with 7 bases between them. Germline V gene lookup returns CDR1 MDHEN and CDR2 SYDVKM. The CDR3, as DNA: TGTGCCAGCAGTTCTGATAGTGGCTACACCTTC. Protein: CASSSDSGYTF.

The chain combines TRBV28 with TRBJ1-1; 8 positions match TRBD1. V shed 10 bases and J 0 bases; nucleotides not matched to a gene: 4. From germline, CDR1 is MDHEN and CDR2 SYDVKM. This CDR3 spans 13 amino acids. CDR3 sequence: CATTTGVNTEAFF. For the CDR3, the DNA is TGTGCCACCACGACAGGGGTGAACACTGAAGCTTTCTTT.

The gene calls are TRBV9 and TRBJ1-2; weak D call: TRBD1 (5 bases). Germline loops: CDR1 SGDLS, CDR2 YYNGEE. The length of the CDR3 is 12 residues. V lost 5 bases and J lost 4, with 9 bases in between. CDR3 bases: TGTGCCAGCAGTGGGGGGGGCTATGGCTACACCTTC. It encodes CASSGGGYGYTF.

The gene calls are TRBV18 and TRBJ2-1; D is uncertain. With 1 base removed from V and 4 bases from J, the gap between germline ends came to 5 bases. CDR3 length: 13 amino acids. CDR1 is KGHSH and CDR2 is LQKENI in the germline V gene. The CDR3 spells CASSPLSYNEQFF. Written as DNA, the CDR3 is TGTGCCAGCTCACCACTCTCGTACAATGAGCAGTTCTTC.

This clone was detected only a few times. The V call is TRBV19, the J call TRBJ2-7; unclear D gene. CDR3 length: 12 residues. Germline-derived CDR1 and CDR2 are LNHDA and SQIVND (reference sequence). V was pared by 4 bases and J by 0 bases, with 4 bases between. The CDR3 loop is CASSTHSYEQYF. The CDR3 region has the DNA TGTGCCAGTAGTACCCACTCCTACGAGCAGTACTTC. Filled out from reference TRBV19 and TRBJ2-7, the complete variable domain reads DGGITQSPKYLFRKEGQNVTLSCEQNLNHDAMYWYRQDPGQGLRLIYYSQIVNDFQKGDIAEGYSVSREKKESFPLTVTSAQKNPTAFYLCASSTHSYEQYFGPGTRLTVT.

This clone was seen a single time. The genes are TRBV2 and TRBJ1-2, with 9 bases fitting TRBD1. Germline CDR1 reads SNHLY; CDR2 reads FYNNEI. V trimming: 6 bases; J trimming: 2 bases; junction bases outside the gene matches: 4. This CDR3 comprises 14 residues. CDR3 amino acids: CASRGDRVNYGYTF. The DNA of the CDR3 is TGTGCCAGCAGGGGGGACAGGGTGAACTATGGCTACACCTTC.

This chain joins TRBV28 and TRBJ2-1; TRBD1 agrees at 10 bases. V gave up 7 bases and J gave up 8 bases; unmatched junction bases: 11. The CDR3 spans 15 residues. The germline CDR1 and CDR2 sequences are MDHEN and SYDVKM. CDR3 coding DNA: TGTGCCAGCAATCGGGGACAGGGGATTAGTCATGAGCAGTTCTTC. Translated, it gives CASNRGQGISHEQFF.

This chain links TRBV5-6 with TRBJ1-1; D is uncertain. There are 12 residues in the CDR3. V shed 0 bases and J shed 4 bases, with 4 bases lying between them. Per germline, CDR1 SGHDT and CDR2 YYEEEE. The CDR3 spells CASSLGSTEAFF. In DNA, the CDR3 is TGTGCCAGCAGCTTGGGTAGCACTGAAGCTTTCTTT.

This chain connects TRBV7-9 to TRBJ1-2, with 9 bases that match TRBD1. The CDR3 loop spans 18 amino acids. Unmatched junction bases numbered 17, after V lost 5 bases and J lost 4 bases. Germline CDR1 and CDR2: SEHNR and FQNEAQ (reference sequence). The CDR3: CASSNPGQGPRSSYGYTF. CDR3 DNA: TGTGCCAGCAGCAATCCCGGACAGGGGCCTCGAAGCAGCTATGGCTACACCTTC.

The V gene is TRBV5-4, the J gene TRBJ2-1, with D possibly being TRBD1 (6 bases). The CDR3 sequence is 16 residues long. Trimming took 7 bases from V and 8 from J, leaving 25 bases between them. Germline CDR1 reads SGHNT; CDR2 reads YYREEE (reference sequence). The DNA for the CDR3 is TGTGCCAGCCGAAATCAAGGGGACACCGACGACGATGAGCAGTTCTTC. Its translation is CASRNQGDTDDDEQFF. Based on the CDR3 plus reference TRBV5-4 and TRBJ2-1, the full variable domain is ETGVTQSPTHLIKTRGQQVTLRCSSQSGHNTVSWYQQALGQGPQFIFQYYREEENGRGNFPPRFSGLQFPNYSSELNVNALELDDSALYLCASRNQGDTDDDEQFFGPGTRLTVL.

The CDR3 DNA follows: TGTGCCAGCAGCTTGTATGCAGGGCAGGATGGCTACACCTTC. It yields the protein CASSLYAGQDGYTF. V gene TRBV5-4 combines with J gene TRBJ1-2, with TRBD1 as a possible D gene (5 bases). This CDR3 is 14 amino acids long. CDR1 and CDR2 from the germline V gene are SGHNT and YYREEE (reference sequence). V was clipped by 1 base and J by 6 bases, with 13 bases between them.

This chain links TRBV5-1 with TRBJ1-6, with 7 positions matching TRBD1. V lost 4 bases, J lost 7 bases, and 11 bases stayed unmatched. The CDR3 sequence is 16 residues long. Germline values: CDR1 SGHRS, CDR2 YFSETQ. The CDR3 sequence is CASSLDRVQLNSPLHF. The CDR3 DNA is TGCGCCAGCAGCCTTGACAGGGTCCAACTAAATTCACCCCTCCACTTT.

The V gene is TRBV18, the J gene TRBJ2-2; TRBD1 aligns across 9 bases. The CDR3 is 14 amino acids. Germline V gene lookup returns CDR1 KGHSH and CDR2 LQKENI. Losses at the gene ends were 8 bases for V and 6 bases for J; bases not matched to a gene: 7. In DNA, the CDR3 is TGTGCCAGCCTGGAGGACAGGGGCGCCGGGGAGCTGTTTTTT. It codes for CASLEDRGAGELFF.

The chain recombines TRBV6-1 with TRBJ1-3; D may be TRBD1 (5 bases). The CDR3 consists of 14 residues. The V gene lost 1 base and the J gene lost 8 bases, with 12 bases spanning the gap. Germline loops: CDR1 MNHNS, CDR2 SASEGT. CDR3 loop: CASSEGQGIDTIYF. CDR3 in DNA: TGTGCCAGCAGTGAAGGGCAGGGTATCGACACCATATATTTT.

This chain joins TRBV7-2 and TRBJ1-2; TRBD1 matches at 8 bases. The J segment lost 6 bases and the V segment lost 4 bases, leaving 4 bases of the junction unmatched. Germline-derived CDR1 and CDR2 are SGHTA and FQGNSA. The CDR3 covers 13 residues. The CDR3 sequence: CASSWGQDDGYTF. In DNA form, the CDR3 reads TGTGCCAGCAGCTGGGGACAGGACGATGGCTACACCTTC. The full variable domain, in which reference TRBV7-2 and TRBJ1-2 provide the parts outside the CDR3, is GAGVSQSPSNKVTEKGKDVELRCDPISGHTALYWYRQSLGQGLEFLIYFQGNSAPDKSGLPSDRFSAERTGGSVSTLTIQRTQQEDSAVYLCASSWGQDDGYTFGSGTRLTVV.